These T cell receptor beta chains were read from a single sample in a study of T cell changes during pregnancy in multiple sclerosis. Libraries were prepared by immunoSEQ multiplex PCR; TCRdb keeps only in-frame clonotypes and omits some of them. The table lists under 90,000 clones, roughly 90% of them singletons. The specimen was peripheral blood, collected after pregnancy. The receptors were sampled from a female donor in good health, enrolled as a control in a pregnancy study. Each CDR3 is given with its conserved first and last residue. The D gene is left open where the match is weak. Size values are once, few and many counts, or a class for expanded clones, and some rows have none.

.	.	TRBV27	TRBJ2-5	TGTGCCAGCAAACAGGCTTTATGGGGAGAGACCCAGTACTTC	CASKQALWGETQYF
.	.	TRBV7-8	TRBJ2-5	TGTGCCAGCAGCTTTTCCGACAGGCGTGGAGAGACCCAGTACTTC	CASSFSDRRGETQYF
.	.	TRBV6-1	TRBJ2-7	TGTGCCAGCACCTGGGACGGGGGCGAGCAGTACTTC	CASTWDGGEQYF
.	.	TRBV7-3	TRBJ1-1	TGTGCCAGCAGCCCAGCCCCGGGGAACACTGAAGCTTTCTTT	CASSPAPGNTEAFF
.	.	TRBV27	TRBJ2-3	TGTGCCAGCAGGGGTCCTAGGGGTGCAGATACGCAGTATTTT	CASRGPRGADTQYF
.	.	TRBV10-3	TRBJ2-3	TGTGCCATCAGTGAAAGCTTAGATACGCAGTATTTT	CAISESLDTQYF
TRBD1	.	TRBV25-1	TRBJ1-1	TGTGCCAGCAGTGAATCGGACAGGTCGAACACTGAAGCTTTCTTT	CASSESDRSNTEAFF
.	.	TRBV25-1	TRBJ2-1	TGTGCCAGCAGTGAACCCGACTATAACAATGAGCAGTTCTTC	CASSEPDYNNEQFF
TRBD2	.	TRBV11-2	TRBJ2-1	TGTGCCAGCAGCTTAGACCCCGCCCTAGCGGTCTACAATGAGCAGTTCTTC	CASSLDPALAVYNEQFF
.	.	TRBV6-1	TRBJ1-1	TGTGCCAGCAGTGAAAGAGAGAACACTGAAGCTTTCTTT	CASSERENTEAFF
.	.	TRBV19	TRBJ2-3	TGTGCCAGTAGTATCCTAAGGGGGAGAGATACGCAGTATTTT	CASSILRGRDTQYF
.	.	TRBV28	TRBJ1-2	TGTGCCAGCAGTTTAAGAGGGTCTGATGGCTACACCTTC	CASSLRGSDGYTF
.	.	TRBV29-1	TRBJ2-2	TGCAGCGTTCGGCACGTTCCGGGAGACACCGGGGAGCTGTTTTTT	CSVRHVPGDTGELFF
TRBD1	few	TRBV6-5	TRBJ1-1	TGTGCCAGCAGGTCCGGGACAGTGAACACTGAAGCTTTCTTT	CASRSGTVNTEAFF
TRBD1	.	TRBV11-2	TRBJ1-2	TGTGCCAGCAGCTCCATCAGGGGGCGCCTGGGAGGCTACACCTTC	CASSSIRGRLGGYTF
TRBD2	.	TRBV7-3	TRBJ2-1	TGTGCCAGCAGCTTACAAAGCGGGAGTCGGAATGAGCAGTTCTTC	CASSLQSGSRNEQFF
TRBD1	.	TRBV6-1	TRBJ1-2	TGTGCCACCGGGACCGGGACAGTCGCGCGGGGCTACACCTTC	CATGTGTVARGYTF
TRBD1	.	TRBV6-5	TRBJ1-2	TGTGCCAGCAGTTACCCGGGACAGGGGAGTTATGGCTACACCTTC	CASSYPGQGSYGYTF